A selection of T cell receptor beta chains follows, all from one sample in a study of CD8+ T cells in alopecia areata. Repertoires were generated with immunoSEQ multiplex PCR, while TCRdb's copy carries only in-frame clones and drops some. The profile shows over 150,000 clones, about 60% of them singletons. The material was CD4+ T cells sorted from blood, obtained at week 4, from a patient treated with tofacitinib. The receptor set was obtained from a human donor with alopecia areata. The CDR3 runs from the conserved cysteine through the conserved F or W. Each record gives: J gene, D gene, clone size, V gene, CDR3 protein, CDR3 DNA. D genes are given only for firm matches. Clone sizes are given selectively: once, few, many, or a class where the clone is expanded.

TRBJ1-4 . once TRBV27 CASSSTSTNEKLFF TGTGCCAGCAGTTCCACTTCAACTAATGAAAAACTGTTTTTT
TRBJ2-2 . . TRBV6-6 CASKTGNTGELFF TGTGCCAGCAAAACAGGGAACACCGGGGAGCTGTTTTTT
TRBJ1-1 . once TRBV10-3 CAISESKGMNTEAFF TGTGCCATCAGTGAGTCGAAGGGGATGAACACTGAAGCTTTCTTT
TRBJ2-2 TRBD2 . TRBV30 CAWKAGPGELFF TGTGCCTGGAAAGCGGGACCCGGGGAGCTGTTTTTT
TRBJ2-3 . . TRBV5-1 CASSPGDIPSSTDTQYF TGCGCCAGCAGCCCGGGTGACATACCATCTAGCACAGATACGCAGTATTTT
TRBJ1-4 . . TRBV30 CAWTSTPTDEKLFF TGTGCCTGGACCTCAACGCCGACTGATGAAAAACTGTTTTTT
TRBJ1-2 TRBD1 few TRBV19 CASSPLDRVNGYTF TGTGCCAGTAGTCCCCTGGACAGGGTCAATGGCTACACCTTC
TRBJ1-3 . . TRBV5-1 CASSLDSDTIYF TGCGCCAGCAGCTTGGATTCGGACACCATATATTTT
TRBJ2-2 . few TRBV5-1 CASSVTENTGELFF TGCGCCAGCAGCGTGACAGAGAACACCGGGGAGCTGTTTTTT
TRBJ2-5 . . TRBV11-1 CASSLGKETQYF TGTGCCAGCAGCTTAGGGAAAGAGACCCAGTACTTC
TRBJ2-3 TRBD2 few TRBV14 CASSHRRGASTDTQYF TGTGCCAGCAGCCATCGGCGGGGGGCCTCCACAGATACGCAGTATTTT
TRBJ2-7 . . TRBV28 CASSTPGRFYEQYF TGTGCCAGCAGTACTCCCGGACGGTTCTACGAGCAGTACTTC
TRBJ1-5 . . TRBV21-1 CASSIWEGERNQPQHF TGTGCCAGCAGCATTTGGGAGGGGGAAAGGAATCAGCCCCAGCATTTT
TRBJ1-1 . once TRBV28 CASSSRAMGLETEAFF TGTGCCAGCAGTTCCCGGGCAATGGGGCTGGAAACTGAAGCTTTCTTT
TRBJ2-7 . few TRBV6-1 CASKDLGTYEQYF TGTGCCAGCAAGGACCTGGGAACCTACGAGCAGTACTTC
TRBJ2-7 . . TRBV7-8 CASSLAVSATYEQYF TGTGCCAGCAGCTTAGCGGTGTCCGCCACCTACGAGCAGTACTTC
TRBJ2-1 . . TRBV5-4 CASSLRGTNNEQFF TGTGCCAGCAGCTTAAGGGGGACAAACAATGAGCAGTTCTTC
TRBJ2-7 . . TRBV5-6 CASRYDREDEQYF TGTGCCAGCCGCTATGACAGGGAGGACGAGCAGTACTTC
TRBJ2-1 . . TRBV5-1 CASSLEVYNEQFF TGCGCCAGCAGCTTGGAGGTCTACAATGAGCAGTTCTTC
TRBJ2-2 TRBD1 . TRBV2 CASRRAGGNTGELFF TGTGCCAGCAGGCGGGCAGGGGGAAACACCGGGGAGCTGTTTTTT
TRBJ1-2 . once TRBV2 CASSERGQGSGYTF TGTGCCAGCAGTGAACGGGGCCAGGGGAGCGGCTACACCTTC
TRBJ2-5 TRBD1 few TRBV10-3 CATADREETQYF TGTGCCACAGCGGACAGGGAAGAGACCCAGTACTTC
TRBJ1-6 . . TRBV15 CATSRDRNSPLHF TGTGCCACCAGCAGAGACCGAAATTCACCCCTCCACTTT
TRBJ2-7 TRBD1 . TRBV29-1 CSVAGTGGKEQYF TGCAGCGTCGCTGGGACAGGGGGTAAGGAGCAGTACTTC
TRBJ2-7 . . TRBV29-1 CSVEIPLSYEQYF TGCAGCGTTGAAATCCCGCTTTCCTACGAGCAGTACTTC
TRBJ1-4 . . TRBV29-1 CSVGSKGEKLFF TGCAGCGTGGGCTCCAAGGGAGAAAAACTGTTTTTT
TRBJ2-3 . few TRBV27 CASGQHQPGDTQYF TGTGCCAGCGGACAGCATCAACCAGGAGATACGCAGTATTTT
TRBJ1-6 . . TRBV4-1 CASSLQGKRDSPLHF TGCGCCAGCAGCCTACAAGGAAAAAGGGATTCACCCCTCCACTTT
TRBJ2-1 TRBD2 . TRBV29-1 CSSRLAGGNEQFF TGCAGCTCCAGACTAGCGGGGGGAAATGAGCAGTTCTTC